The rows below give T cell receptor beta chains drawn from one sample of a study of shared T cell receptors in the human thymus. The repertoire was sequenced with immunoSEQ multiplex PCR; TCRdb's copy has only in-frame clones and lacks some. The sample has about 660,000 clones, around nine tenths seen once; the top ten hold about 0.01%. This sample was shared with a second study, whose subject was human thymus T cells.

Input material: thymocytes. All receptors come from a boy in the first two years of life with a congenital heart defect. The CDR3 runs from the conserved cysteine through the conserved F or W. A D gene is named only where the DNA matches it firmly. Rows may omit the clone size; those that give it use once, few, many or a size class.

v_gene: TRBV7-2; len: 15; j_gene: TRBJ2-7; abundance: .; d_gene: TRBD1; CDR3aa: CASSPGQGPHYEQYF; CDR3nt: TGTGCCAGCAGCCCCGGACAGGGGCCCCACTACGAGCAGTACTTC
v_gene: TRBV4-1; len: 15; j_gene: TRBJ2-3; abundance: .; d_gene: .; CDR3aa: CASSQALLAKDTQYF; CDR3nt: TGCGCCAGCAGCCAAGCTTTGCTCGCTAAAGATACGCAGTATTTT
v_gene: TRBV2; len: 14; j_gene: TRBJ1-5; abundance: .; d_gene: TRBD1; CDR3aa: CASRGTGDNQPQHF; CDR3nt: TGTGCCAGCAGGGGGACAGGGGACAATCAGCCCCAGCATTTT
v_gene: TRBV27; len: 13; j_gene: TRBJ2-5; abundance: few; d_gene: .; CDR3aa: CASSPAQGETQYF; CDR3nt: TGTGCCAGCAGTCCCGCCCAGGGGGAGACCCAGTACTTC
v_gene: TRBV4-3; len: 17; j_gene: TRBJ2-7; abundance: .; d_gene: TRBD1; CDR3aa: CASSQKQGADLGYEQYF; CDR3nt: TGCGCCAGCAGCCAAAAACAGGGGGCGGATCTCGGGTACGAGCAGTACTTC
v_gene: TRBV10-1; len: 16; j_gene: TRBJ2-7; abundance: .; d_gene: TRBD2; CDR3aa: CASSATIAGRSYEQYF; CDR3nt: TGCGCCAGCAGTGCCACGATAGCGGGAAGATCCTACGAGCAGTACTTC
v_gene: TRBV5-4; len: 14; j_gene: TRBJ1-5; abundance: .; d_gene: .; CDR3aa: CASRKGAFNQPQHF; CDR3nt: TGTGCCAGCAGAAAAGGGGCGTTCAATCAGCCCCAGCATTTT
v_gene: TRBV19; len: 16; j_gene: TRBJ2-4; abundance: .; d_gene: TRBD2; CDR3aa: CATRETSSGSPNIQYF; CDR3nt: TGTGCCACCCGCGAAACCTCTAGCGGGAGCCCCAACATTCAGTACTTC
v_gene: TRBV13; len: 17; j_gene: TRBJ2-5; abundance: .; d_gene: TRBD2; CDR3aa: CASRSRAPGLVSETQYF; CDR3nt: TGTGCCAGCAGATCCCGAGCCCCGGGACTAGTGTCAGAGACCCAGTACTTC
v_gene: TRBV4-3; len: 16; j_gene: TRBJ2-1; abundance: .; d_gene: .; CDR3aa: CASSQVPAGKYNEQFF; CDR3nt: TGCGCCAGCAGCCAAGTCCCGGCGGGAAAATACAATGAGCAGTTCTTC
v_gene: TRBV4-2; len: 17; j_gene: TRBJ2-3; abundance: .; d_gene: .; CDR3aa: CASSQDAGAIYTDTQYF; CDR3nt: TGTGCCAGCAGCCAAGACGCAGGGGCGATTTACACAGATACGCAGTATTTT
v_gene: TRBV27; len: 14; j_gene: TRBJ2-7; abundance: .; d_gene: .; CDR3aa: CASTPRQGSYEQYF; CDR3nt: TGTGCCAGCACCCCGAGGCAGGGCTCCTACGAGCAGTACTTC
v_gene: TRBV27; len: 16; j_gene: TRBJ1-5; abundance: .; d_gene: .; CDR3aa: CASSPGGLVGDQPQHF; CDR3nt: TGTGCCAGCAGTCCTGGAGGGCTGGTGGGAGATCAGCCCCAGCATTTT
v_gene: TRBV23-1; len: 17; j_gene: TRBJ2-3; abundance: .; d_gene: TRBD2; CDR3aa: CASSQPASGGLTDTQYF; CDR3nt: TGCGCCAGCAGTCAACCGGCTAGCGGGGGACTCACAGATACGCAGTATTTT
v_gene: TRBV7-9; len: 16; j_gene: TRBJ1-2; abundance: few; d_gene: TRBD1; CDR3aa: CASSTEQGVDIDGYTF; CDR3nt: TGTGCCAGCAGCACAGAGCAGGGGGTAGACATCGATGGCTACACCTTC
v_gene: TRBV30; len: 14; j_gene: TRBJ1-1; abundance: .; d_gene: .; CDR3aa: CAWSFMGANTEAFF; CDR3nt: TGTGCCTGGAGTTTTATGGGAGCGAACACTGAAGCTTTCTTT
v_gene: TRBV27; len: 14; j_gene: TRBJ2-1; abundance: .; d_gene: .; CDR3aa: CATSGTSSYNEQFF; CDR3nt: TGTGCCACCTCCGGGACTTCCTCCTACAATGAGCAGTTCTTC
v_gene: TRBV4-1; len: 16; j_gene: TRBJ2-7; abundance: .; d_gene: TRBD2; CDR3aa: CASSQFVAGGPQEQYF; CDR3nt: TGCGCCAGCAGCCAATTCGTAGCGGGAGGTCCCCAGGAGCAGTACTTC
v_gene: TRBV5-1; len: 18; j_gene: TRBJ2-3; abundance: .; d_gene: TRBD2; CDR3aa: CASSLTVKTSGSTDTQYF; CDR3nt: TGCGCCAGCAGCTTGACGGTTAAGACTAGCGGGAGTACAGATACGCAGTATTTT
v_gene: TRBV18; len: 13; j_gene: TRBJ1-2; abundance: .; d_gene: .; CDR3aa: CASSGDSNYGYTF; CDR3nt: TGTGCCAGCTCCGGAGACAGTAACTATGGCTACACCTTC
v_gene: TRBV5-5; len: 17; j_gene: TRBJ1-2; abundance: .; d_gene: TRBD1; CDR3aa: CASSLTLLGQVKDGYTF; CDR3nt: TGTGCCAGCAGCTTGACCTTATTGGGACAGGTCAAAGATGGCTACACCTTC
v_gene: TRBV2; len: 12; j_gene: TRBJ1-1; abundance: .; d_gene: .; CDR3aa: CASSAGNLEAFF; CDR3nt: TGTGCCAGCAGTGCAGGGAACCTCGAAGCTTTCTTT
v_gene: TRBV12-5; len: 16; j_gene: TRBJ2-7; abundance: .; d_gene: TRBD1; CDR3aa: CASGLVSTGSSYEQYF; CDR3nt: TGTGCTAGTGGTTTGGTATCGACAGGGAGCTCCTACGAGCAGTACTTC
v_gene: TRBV5-6; len: 14; j_gene: TRBJ1-2; abundance: .; d_gene: .; CDR3aa: CASSLAGRTYGYTF; CDR3nt: TGTGCCAGCAGCTTGGCCGGCAGGACATATGGCTACACCTTT
v_gene: TRBV27; len: 12; j_gene: TRBJ2-7; abundance: .; d_gene: .; CDR3aa: CASRGFVYEQYF; CDR3nt: TGTGCGAGTCGGGGGTTCGTTTACGAGCAGTACTTC
v_gene: TRBV7-2; len: 14; j_gene: TRBJ2-3; abundance: .; d_gene: TRBD2; CDR3aa: CASSPRLATDTQYF; CDR3nt: TGTGCCAGCAGCCCTCGACTAGCCACAGATACGCAGTATTTT
v_gene: TRBV18; len: 14; j_gene: TRBJ1-2; abundance: .; d_gene: .; CDR3aa: CASSPPTGDYGYTF; CDR3nt: TGTGCCAGCTCACCCCCCACCGGAGACTATGGCTACACCTTC
v_gene: TRBV30; len: 17; j_gene: TRBJ1-2; abundance: .; d_gene: TRBD1; CDR3aa: CAWSAPRGQESNYGYTF; CDR3nt: TGTGCCTGGAGTGCCCCCAGGGGGCAAGAAAGTAACTATGGCTACACCTTC
v_gene: TRBV2; len: 16; j_gene: TRBJ2-7; abundance: .; d_gene: TRBD2; CDR3aa: CASSTGTSGDTYEQYF; CDR3nt: TGTGCCAGCAGCACTGGGACTAGCGGGGATACCTACGAGCAGTACTTC
v_gene: TRBV5-6; len: 16; j_gene: TRBJ2-3; abundance: .; d_gene: .; CDR3aa: CASSLWREYSTDTQYF; CDR3nt: TGTGCCAGCAGCCTATGGAGGGAGTACAGCACAGATACGCAGTATTTT
v_gene: TRBV30; len: 17; j_gene: TRBJ2-5; abundance: .; d_gene: TRBD2; CDR3aa: CASASGILRDTEETQYF; CDR3nt: TGTGCCTCGGCTAGCGGGATTTTGAGGGATACGGAAGAGACCCAGTACTTC
v_gene: TRBV29-1; len: 14; j_gene: TRBJ2-3; abundance: .; d_gene: TRBD2; CDR3aa: CSVVAGGRTDTQYF; CDR3nt: TGCAGCGTTGTCGCCGGCGGGAGGACAGATACGCAGTATTTT
v_gene: TRBV23-1; len: 14; j_gene: TRBJ2-1; abundance: .; d_gene: .; CDR3aa: CARAQGSSYNEQFF; CDR3nt: TGCGCCAGGGCACAGGGAAGCTCCTACAATGAGCAGTTCTTC
v_gene: TRBV29-1; len: 11; j_gene: TRBJ2-5; abundance: .; d_gene: .; CDR3aa: CSVESDGTQYF; CDR3nt: TGCAGCGTGGAGAGCGACGGGACCCAGTACTTC
v_gene: TRBV6-4; len: 10; j_gene: TRBJ1-3; abundance: .; d_gene: .; CDR3aa: CAGPRDTIYF; CDR3nt: TGTGCCGGTCCTCGGGACACCATATATTTT
v_gene: TRBV6-5; len: 16; j_gene: TRBJ2-1; abundance: .; d_gene: .; CDR3aa: CASSYPARGSYNEQFF; CDR3nt: TGTGCCAGCAGTTACCCAGCCCGGGGCTCCTACAATGAGCAGTTCTTC
v_gene: TRBV11-3; len: 17; j_gene: TRBJ2-1; abundance: .; d_gene: TRBD2; CDR3aa: CASRFGSGREKRPEQFF; CDR3nt: TGTGCCAGCAGGTTCGGTAGTGGGCGGGAGAAAAGGCCTGAGCAGTTCTTC
v_gene: TRBV4-3; len: 17; j_gene: TRBJ2-1; abundance: .; d_gene: TRBD2; CDR3aa: CASSPSSGRTSYNEQFF; CDR3nt: TGCGCCAGCAGCCCGTCTAGCGGGAGGACCTCCTACAATGAGCAGTTCTTC
v_gene: TRBV5-1; len: 15; j_gene: TRBJ1-1; abundance: few; d_gene: .; CDR3aa: CASSYYRSMNTEAFF; CDR3nt: TGCGCCAGCAGCTACTACAGGAGCATGAACACTGAAGCTTTCTTT
v_gene: TRBV5-1; len: 20; j_gene: TRBJ2-2; abundance: .; d_gene: .; CDR3aa: CASSIGGGHRHLMNTGELFF; CDR3nt: TGCGCCAGCAGCATTGGGGGGGGACACAGGCACCTAATGAACACCGGGGAGCTGTTTTTT
v_gene: TRBV4-3; len: 16; j_gene: TRBJ2-1; abundance: .; d_gene: TRBD2; CDR3aa: CASSHLPAGRDNEQFF; CDR3nt: TGCGCCAGCAGCCACCTACCGGCGGGGAGGGACAATGAGCAGTTCTTC
v_gene: TRBV14; len: 16; j_gene: TRBJ2-1; abundance: .; d_gene: TRBD2; CDR3aa: CASSHLAGGPWNEQFF; CDR3nt: TGTGCCAGCAGCCATTTGGCGGGAGGGCCCTGGAATGAGCAGTTCTTC
v_gene: TRBV4-3; len: 17; j_gene: TRBJ2-1; abundance: .; d_gene: .; CDR3aa: CASSQVVVLAVNNEQFF; CDR3nt: TGCGCCAGCAGCCAAGTGGTGGTGCTAGCCGTCAACAATGAGCAGTTCTTC
v_gene: TRBV28; len: 13; j_gene: TRBJ2-7; abundance: .; d_gene: .; CDR3aa: CASTWRHAYEQYF; CDR3nt: TGTGCCAGCACCTGGAGGCACGCCTACGAGCAGTACTTC
v_gene: TRBV18; len: 16; j_gene: TRBJ2-5; abundance: .; d_gene: .; CDR3aa: CASSPQITVSSETQYF; CDR3nt: TGTGCCAGCTCACCACAGATTACAGTCTCTTCGGAGACCCAGTACTTC
v_gene: TRBV11-3; len: 15; j_gene: TRBJ2-3; abundance: .; d_gene: TRBD2; CDR3aa: CASSPSGESTDTQYF; CDR3nt: TGTGCCAGCAGCCCTAGCGGAGAAAGCACAGATACGCAGTATTTT
v_gene: TRBV30; len: 16; j_gene: TRBJ2-1; abundance: .; d_gene: TRBD2; CDR3aa: CAWSPRGSGRAHEQFF; CDR3nt: TGTGCCTGGAGCCCTAGGGGTAGCGGGAGGGCCCATGAGCAGTTCTTC
v_gene: TRBV5-1; len: 15; j_gene: TRBJ2-3; abundance: once; d_gene: .; CDR3aa: CASSLAPPVGDTQYF; CDR3nt: TGCGCCAGCAGCTTGGCCCCTCCCGTCGGGGATACGCAGTATTTT